These T cell receptor beta chains were read from a single sample in a study of blood T cell repertoires in COVID-19. Data came from immunoSEQ multiplex PCR; TCRdb stores just in-frame clones and leaves some out. Of about 530,000 clones listed, roughly nine tenths are singletons. The specimen sequenced was peripheral blood. These receptors were taken from a woman aged 45-65 years with COVID-19, enrolled during active disease. CDR3s include the opening cysteine and the closing phenylalanine or tryptophan. The D gene is left open where the match is weak.

TRBJ1-2	NA	TRBV6-4	CASSPHPAGDYGYTF
TRBJ1-3	NA	TRBV28	CASSLRDAAWGNTIYF
TRBJ1-5	NA	TRBV28	CASSFRVTSNQPQHF
TRBJ2-4	NA	TRBV30	CAWSAPRRAKNIQYF
TRBJ1-1	TRBD1	TRBV6-5	CASRSTGGRAEAFF
TRBJ1-3	NA	TRBV18	CASSPAHGGSGNTIYF
TRBJ1-5	NA	TRBV6-1	CASSEGSGGNQPQHF
TRBJ1-1	NA	TRBV19	CASSVQGSLNTEAFF
TRBJ2-7	NA	TRBV5-6	CASSFYSHEQYF
TRBJ1-1	NA	TRBV28	CASRVAPGGTEAFF
TRBJ2-7	TRBD1	TRBV30	CAWETGVFYEQYF
TRBJ2-3	NA	TRBV27	CASSLSQPGDTDTQYF
TRBJ2-7	NA	TRBV21-1	CASTHVGRGALSYEQYF
TRBJ1-3	NA	TRBV5-1	CASSPGVSFSGNTIYF
TRBJ2-7	NA	TRBV9	CASSADTLSSYEQYF
TRBJ2-5	TRBD2	TRBV18	CASSPTSGGQETQYF
TRBJ2-7	NA	TRBV10-2	CASSPGGHEQYF
TRBJ2-7	TRBD1	TRBV27	CASSSPSGQGRMEQYF
TRBJ2-7	TRBD2	TRBV7-9	CASSFGGVDEQYF
TRBJ2-3	TRBD2	TRBV9	CASTSGTSGARGDTQYF
TRBJ1-1	TRBD1	TRBV7-3	CASSLTRTGVMNTEAFF
TRBJ2-7	NA	TRBV2	CASSQMTPSTSYEQYF
TRBJ2-2	TRBD2	TRBV5-6	CASSEAGTSGGATGELFF
TRBJ1-1	TRBD1	TRBV30	CAWTGGNTEAFF
TRBJ1-4	NA	TRBV5-1	CASSWTLSTNEKLFF
TRBJ2-2	TRBD1	TRBV4-2	CASSPGTGSNTGELFF
TRBJ1-4	TRBD1	TRBV18	CASSPLPGQGEVRGEKLFF
TRBJ2-3	TRBD2	TRBV6-4	CASSVRAGGSTDTQYF
TRBJ2-5	NA	TRBV29-1	CSVEQAGGGTQYF
TRBJ1-4	TRBD1	TRBV6-5	CASSRQGTTNEKLFF
TRBJ1-4	TRBD1	TRBV7-8	CASSPGRTGGYEKLFF
TRBJ2-3	NA	TRBV5-4	CASSGTRDTQYF
TRBJ1-1	NA	TRBV7-9	CASSLALGGGEAFF
TRBJ2-2	NA	TRBV2	CASTGTGELFF
TRBJ1-2	NA	TRBV9	CASSLQISDFSRGYTF
TRBJ1-1	NA	TRBV10-2	CASGEYAGRTEAFF
TRBJ2-7	NA	TRBV5-1	CASSLGPDYPYYEQYF
TRBJ1-1	NA	TRBV9	CASSVVVSGNTEAFF
TRBJ2-7	TRBD1	TRBV3-1/TRBV3-2	CASSHPSTGVSEQYF
TRBJ2-7	TRBD2	TRBV15	CATSRDRGVQYF
TRBJ1-1	NA	TRBV2	CASRSSGGAGETEAFF
TRBJ1-1	NA	TRBV5-4	CASSFGLLATGEAFF
TRBJ1-1	NA	TRBV3-1/TRBV3-2	CASSLQALNTEAFF
TRBJ2-2	NA	TRBV19	CASLTWNTGELFF
TRBJ2-1	TRBD2	TRBV7-8	CASSPVGSGVLNEQFF
TRBJ2-1	NA	TRBV2	CASMRNYNEQFF
TRBJ2-7	NA	TRBV4-1	CASSPPLRRADFSYEQYF
TRBJ2-6	NA	TRBV7-9	CASSYQGFGGANVLTF
TRBJ1-1	NA	TRBV5-4	CASSLEVTPEAFF